These 5 T cell receptor beta chains were sequenced from one sample in a study of post-analysis software for immune sequencing data. Broader study findings: Patients carried roughly 5 TRBV segments more frequently than controls did, and TRBV5-6, TRBV5-1 and TRBV20-1 were among them.

Unique molecular identifiers had been added to the TCR beta cDNA libraries. TCRdb reprocessed the PCR reads with MiXCR, giving one entry per CDR3 protein. The sample holds roughly 670,000 distinct CDR3 sequences; approximately 60% are singletons and the top ten take approximately 11%. These receptors' antigens are unknown. Source material: blood. These receptors came from a girl aged 2 to 10 with multiple sclerosis.

This clonotype has a single count. This chain joins TRBV9 and TRBJ2-3; 11 bases align to TRBD2. The ends lost 0 bases at V and 6 bases at J; junction bases unmatched: 9. The length of the CDR3 is 17 residues. The germline V gene encodes CDR1 SGDLS and CDR2 YYNGEE. The chain's CDR3 is CASSVGVAGGIGDTQYF. The CDR3, as DNA: TGTGCCAGCAGCGTAGGGGTAGCGGGGGGGATCGGCGATACGCAGTATTTT.

V gene TRBV20-1 combines with J gene TRBJ2-5, with 12 bases that match TRBD2. There are 17 residues in the CDR3. V trimming: 0 bases; J trimming: 7 bases; junction bases outside the gene matches: 12. The germline gives CDR1 DFQATT, CDR2 SNEGSKA (reference sequence). The CDR3 sequence: CSARDPSGRAGKGTQYF. CDR3 DNA: TGCAGTGCTAGAGATCCTAGCGGGAGGGCGGGGAAGGGGACCCAGTACTTC.

A remark on this clonotype: A read error may produce the germline difference seen at one junction end. The rearrangement joins TRBV6-5 to TRBJ1-5, with 7 bases matching TRBD1. This CDR3 has 14 residues. Germline V gene lookup returns CDR1 MNHEY and CDR2 SVGAGI. The CDR3 reads CASSDRDSNQPQHF. CDR3 DNA: TGTGCCAGCAGTGACAGGGATAGCAATCAACCCCAGCATTTT.

The rearrangement links TRBV4-3 to TRBJ2-3, with 11 bases fitting TRBD2. Trimming at V came to 3 bases and at J to 7 bases, leaving 12 bases not matched to a gene. There are 17 residues in the CDR3. Germline CDR1 reads LGHNA; CDR2 reads YSLEER. The CDR3: CASSHLSGTSGGNTQYF. CDR3 bases: TGCGCCAGCAGCCACTTATCCGGGACTAGCGGTGGAAATACGCAGTATTTT.

The chain has TRBV4-1 and TRBJ2-7; D remains unclear. Trimming took 1 base from V and 2 from J, leaving 12 bases between them. There are 15 residues in the CDR3. The germline V gene encodes CDR1 MGHRA and CDR2 YSYEKL. CDR3 residues: CASSQVATLTYEQYF. CDR3 nucleotide sequence: TGCGCCAGCAGCCAAGTGGCGACATTGACCTACGAGCAGTACTTC.